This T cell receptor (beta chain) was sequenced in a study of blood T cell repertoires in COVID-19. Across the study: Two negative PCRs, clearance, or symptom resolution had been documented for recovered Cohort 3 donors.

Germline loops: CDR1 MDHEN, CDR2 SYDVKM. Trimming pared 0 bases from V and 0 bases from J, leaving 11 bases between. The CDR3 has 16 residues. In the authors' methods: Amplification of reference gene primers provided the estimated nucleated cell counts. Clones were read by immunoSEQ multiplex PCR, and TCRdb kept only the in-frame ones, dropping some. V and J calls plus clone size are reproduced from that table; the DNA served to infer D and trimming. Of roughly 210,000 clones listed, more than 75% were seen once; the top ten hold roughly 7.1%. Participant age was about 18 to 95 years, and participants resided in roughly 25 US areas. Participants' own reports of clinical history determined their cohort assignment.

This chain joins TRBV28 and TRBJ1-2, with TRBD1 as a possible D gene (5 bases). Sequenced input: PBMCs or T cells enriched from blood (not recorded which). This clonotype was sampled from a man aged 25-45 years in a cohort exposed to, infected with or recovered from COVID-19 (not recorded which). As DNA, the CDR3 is TGTGCCAGCAGTTTATGGGCCCAGGGCACTAACTATGGCTACACCTTC. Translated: CASSLWAQGTNYGYTF.